This entry lists 4 T cell receptor beta chains sequenced from one sample in a study of PD-L1 blockade in urothelial cancer (dated by TCRdb to between 2016 and 2019). The protocol used for the library was the immunoSEQ multiplex PCR assay. TCRdb re-hosts the immuneACCESS table, in-frame sequences only. Its copies lack some clones; in the studies checked, an unresolved V gene accounts for under half of them, and the cause for the rest is not known. The sample data list fewer than 85,000 clones, and 84% of these were observed just once. The ten largest clones take up roughly 9% of the sample. Interpreted using the paper, the time point label stands for: pretreatment peripheral blood. The specimen was PBMCs, collected around atezolizumab (anti-PD-L1) treatment. These receptors were collected from a woman between 70 and 85 years old with urothelial cancer.

J is TRBJ1-2 and V is TRBV18, with D uncertain. V was trimmed by 6 bases and J by 5 bases, leaving 16 bases between them. This CDR3 contains 14 residues. Germline loops: CDR1 KGHSH, CDR2 LQKENI. The CDR3 protein is CASSPEGGIYGYTF. In DNA, the CDR3 is TGTGCCAGCTCCCCGGAGGGAGGGATTTATGGCTACACCTTC.

This chain links TRBV5-1 with TRBJ2-3; a possible D gene is TRBD2 (6 bases). The V end lost 0 bases, the J end lost 6 bases, and 14 bases lay between the germline ends. This CDR3 comprises 15 residues. CDR1 and CDR2 from the germline V gene are SGHRS and YFSETQ. CDR3 sequence reads: CASSLGGSGGDTQYF. The CDR3 nucleotides read TGCGCCAGCAGCTTGGGGGGTAGCGGAGGGGATACGCAGTATTTT.

This chain links TRBV30 with TRBJ1-2; no reliable D call. This CDR3 spans 16 amino acids. V lost 2 bases to trimming and J lost 4 bases, with 20 bases between them. CDR1 is GTSNPN and CDR2 is SVGIG in the germline V gene (reference sequence). The CDR3 bases are TGTGCCTGGAGTCCCCGTATGTGGTCGCAGTCCTATGGCTACACCTTC. Amino acid sequence: CAWSPRMWSQSYGYTF.

This chain's CDR3 is CASSSNRELPYNEQFF. CDR3 DNA sequence: TGTGCCAGCAGTTCAAACAGGGAGCTACCTTACAATGAGCAGTTCTTC. The rearrangement links TRBV28 to TRBJ2-1; D is perhaps TRBD1 (6 bases). The germline V gene encodes CDR1 MDHEN and CDR2 SYDVKM. The V gene lost 4 bases and the J gene lost 4 bases, with 17 bases spanning the gap. The CDR3 covers 16 residues.